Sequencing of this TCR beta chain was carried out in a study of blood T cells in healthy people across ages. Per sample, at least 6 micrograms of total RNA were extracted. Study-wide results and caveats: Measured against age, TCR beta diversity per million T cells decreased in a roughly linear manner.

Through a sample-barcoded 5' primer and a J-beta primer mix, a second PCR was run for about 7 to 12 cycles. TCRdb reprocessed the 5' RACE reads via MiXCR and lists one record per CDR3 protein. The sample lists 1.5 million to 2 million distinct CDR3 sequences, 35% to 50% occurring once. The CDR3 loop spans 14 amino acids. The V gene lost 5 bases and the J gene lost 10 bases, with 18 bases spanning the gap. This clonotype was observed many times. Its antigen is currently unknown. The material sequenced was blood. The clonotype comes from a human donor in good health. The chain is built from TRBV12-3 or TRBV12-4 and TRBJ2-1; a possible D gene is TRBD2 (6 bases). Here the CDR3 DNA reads TGTGCCAGCAGTCTGGGACTCGACGGAGACGAGCAGTTCTTC. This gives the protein CASSLGLDGDEQFF.